This T cell receptor beta chain was profiled in a study of regulatory T cells in long-lasting Graves disease. For TCR beta, libraries came from iRepertoire HTBI primers and Arm-PCR of CDR3 regions. One entry per CDR3 protein results from TCRdb running MiXCR on the multiplex PCR reads. Among about 430,000 distinct CDR3 sequences listed, 14% to 15% were seen once. Time point indicated: newly diagnosed GD, antithyroid drugs for less than 3 months. RNA extracted from PBMCs served as the sequencing template. This CDR3 is 14 amino acids long. V lost 3 bases to trimming and J lost 2 bases, with 11 bases between them. From germline, CDR1 is DFQATT and CDR2 SNEGSKA (reference sequence). The data were also submitted as part of a second study, on T cells in Graves' hyperthyroidism and ophthalmopathy.

This chain links TRBV20-1 with TRBJ1-5; TRBD1 might be the D (5 bases). The sample here was peripheral blood mononuclear cells (PBMCs), taken at new diagnosis, from a patient treated with antithyroid drugs. The TCR sequence derives from a woman aged 40 to 55 with Graves disease. CDR3 residues: CSASPGQGNQPQHF. The CDR3 DNA sequence: TGCAGTGCTAGCCCGGGGCAGGGCAATCAGCCCCAGCATTTT.